Listed here is a single T cell receptor beta chain. The antigen remains undetermined. The PCR had 60 Vbeta and 13 Jbeta primers. In the original workflow: As a later analysis found, there were 70 million to 80 million unique TCR beta chains, of which roughly 11 million were shared. Clones were read by immunoSEQ multiplex PCR, and TCRdb kept only the in-frame ones, dropping some. The V and J calls and clone size are taken from that table; D and trimming were inferred from the DNA. The sample holds 140,000 or so clones; more than 75% are singletons and the top ten take 2.5% to 3.5%. The entry originates in a study of cytomegalovirus exposure and HLA in healthy donors. The study's findings and limits: There were a few CMV-associated chains whose specificity for CMV antigens was confirmed in vitro. Rarity marked most TCR sequences, yet some public TCRs occurred in many donors.

CDR1 LNHNV and CDR2 YYDKDF come from the germline V gene (reference sequence). The CDR3 sequence is 15 residues long. The source is a female donor in good health and CMV-seronegative. V gene TRBV15 combines with J gene TRBJ2-5; 11 nucleotides align to TRBD1. TRBJ2-7 explains the end of the DNA better; the J call may be wrong. The specimen was PBMCs. Here the CDR3 reads CATSRSGQGDSEQYF. For the CDR3, the DNA is TGTGCCACCAGCAGATCGGGACAGGGGGATTCCGAGCAGTACTTC.